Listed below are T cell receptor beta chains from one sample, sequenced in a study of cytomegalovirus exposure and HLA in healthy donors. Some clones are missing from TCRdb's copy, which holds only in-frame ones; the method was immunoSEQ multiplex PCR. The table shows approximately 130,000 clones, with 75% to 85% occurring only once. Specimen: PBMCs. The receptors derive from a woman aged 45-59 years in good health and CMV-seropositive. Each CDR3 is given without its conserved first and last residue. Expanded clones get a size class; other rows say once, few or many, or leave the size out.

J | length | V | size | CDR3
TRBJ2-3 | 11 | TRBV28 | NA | ATESLSTDTQY
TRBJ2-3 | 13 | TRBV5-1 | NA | ASSGLAGSADTQY
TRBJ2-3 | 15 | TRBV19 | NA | ASSILGFTPSTDTQY
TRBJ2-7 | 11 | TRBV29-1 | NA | SVAGTGSYEQY
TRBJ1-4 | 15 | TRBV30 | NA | AWSVGLRGATNEKLF
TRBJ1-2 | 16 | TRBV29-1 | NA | SVGHATGEGKGDYGYT
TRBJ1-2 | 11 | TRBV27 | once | ASRDRATRGYT
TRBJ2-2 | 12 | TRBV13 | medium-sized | ASSLGQGIGELF
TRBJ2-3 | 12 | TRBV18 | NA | ASSLRKPGSTQY
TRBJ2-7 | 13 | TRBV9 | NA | ASSVRGVTSSEQY